This T cell receptor beta chain was observed in a study of T cell responses to AZD1222 COVID-19 vaccine. Clones were sequenced by immunoSEQ multiplex PCR, and TCRdb holds only the in-frame ones, with some missing. The sample has 120,000 or so clones; roughly 88% are singletons. The V and J ends lost 1 base and 2 bases respectively, with 12 bases between them. From germline, CDR1 is LGHDT and CDR2 YNNKEL (reference sequence). This CDR3 has 16 amino acids. This clone was detected a few times. The V gene is TRBV3-1 (or the pseudogene TRBV3-2), the J gene TRBJ1-3; maybe TRBD1 (5 bases). The receptor comes from an adult in good health. The sample consisted of peripheral blood, taken on day 0 of AZD1222 vaccination. As DNA, the CDR3 is TGTGCCAGCAGCCAAGGGGGGACTCCCCCTGGAAACACCATATATTTT. Residues: CASSQGGTPPGNTIYF.